A single sample gave rise to the 2 T cell receptor beta chains below, sequenced in a study of neurological immune-mediated disorders. Time point here: longitudinal time-point 1 (baseline). TCRdb independently ran MiXCR on the 5' RACE reads; one entry per CDR3 protein. This sample has around 60,000 distinct CDR3 sequences, with about 10% found just once. Sequenced input: PBMCs. These receptors all stem from a male donor with HTLV-1-associated myelopathy (HAM/TSP).

This clonotype was seen repeatedly, ten times or more. This sequence joins TRBV7-9 and TRBJ1-4; D remains ambiguous. This CDR3 comprises 14 residues. The V gene's germline CDR1 is SEHNR and CDR2 FQNEAQ (reference sequence). V dropped 7 bases and J dropped 10 bases, with 19 bases sitting between them. CDR3 residues: CASIPDRHAGKLFF. The CDR3 DNA reads TGTGCCAGCATCCCCGACCGCCATGCCGGAAAACTGTTTTTT.

This clonotype was counted ten times or more. CDR3 region: CASSQDLIPRSDREETQYF. DNA of the CDR3: TGCGCCAGCAGCCAAGATCTGATACCGAGGTCGGACAGGGAGGAGACCCAGTACTTC. The rearrangement joins TRBV4-3 to TRBJ2-5; 8 nucleotides agree with TRBD1. Germline lookup yields CDR1 LGHNA and CDR2 YSLEER. The J segment lost 5 bases and the V segment lost 0 bases, leaving 17 bases of the junction unmatched. This CDR3 contains 19 residues.